The clone carrying this T cell receptor beta chain was observed at least ten times. Documented time point: sample taken at primary tumor resection. Frozen PBMC, nontumor lung or tumor provided whole RNA, which was sequenced unsorted. The CDR3 has 15 residues. Trimming cost V 6 bases and J 0 bases, with 18 bases left between them. Germline CDR1 SQVTM, CDR2 ANQGSEA. TCRdb re-called the 5' RACE reads with MiXCR, one entry per CDR3 protein. The table records 36,000 or so distinct CDR3 sequences, roughly 5.5% of them present only once. The record originates from a study of spatial heterogeneity in lung cancer.

The receptor was isolated from a female donor with early-stage non-small cell lung cancer. The genes are TRBV29-1 and TRBJ2-7; tentative D call: TRBD2 (6 bases). This specimen was PBMCs, taken at surgery. The CDR3 here is CSVVEGTSSSYEQYF. The CDR3 region has the DNA TGCAGCGTAGTCGAGGGGACTTCAAGCTCCTACGAGCAGTACTTC.